The clone carrying this T cell receptor (beta chain) has at least ten counts. The antigen remains unidentified. This record belongs to a study of glioma-infiltrating T cells. Overall study findings and caveats: Only very few CDR3 sequences appeared in both tissue and blood. Tissue-blood divergence was below expectation in non-neoplastic patients, above in gliomas.

Germline V gene sequence: CDR1 LNHNV, CDR2 YYDKDF (reference sequence). V shed 0 bases, J shed 7 bases, and the junction held 6 bases outside the gene matches. The length of the CDR3 is 16 residues. Amplification of TCR alpha and beta CDR3 regions from RNA used iRepertoire nested multiplex PCR. One-step reverse transcription and amplification started from approximately 100-400 ng of tissue mRNA or PBMC total RNA. Each CDR3 protein is one row after TCRdb ran MiXCR on the multiplex PCR reads. Here the sample spans about 130,000 distinct CDR3 sequences, around a quarter being singletons. The TCR originated in a human donor with low-grade glioma or glioblastoma, undergoing nonglioma brain surgery, or in good health (not recorded which). The V call is TRBV15, the J call TRBJ1-2; 12 bases map to TRBD1. The sample comprised glioma tissue, nonneoplastic brain tissue, or PBMCs (not recorded which). The CDR3 DNA is TGTGCCACCAGCAGAGATCGGGGACAGGGGGCTCGTGGCTACACCTTC. Encoded protein: CATSRDRGQGARGYTF.